The 23 T cell receptor beta chains below were found in one sample sequenced in a study of vaccination effects on CD4 cells after COVID-19. These TCRs are of unknown antigen specificity. Before any sequencing was done, the ViraFEST assay used viral peptide pools to expand antigen-specific CD4+ T cells. Once cultured for around 11 days, the cells underwent separation to obtain CD4+ T cells. Participants completed two doses of the BNT162b2 or mRNA-1273 vaccine. Method: immunoSEQ multiplex PCR; TCRdb's copy keeps in-frame clones and lacks some. This repertoire shows 30,000 or so clones, approximately 71% found once; its top ten account for approximately 9.1%. The sequencing here drew on CD4+ T cells from PBMCs cultured with HCoV-NL63 spike peptides, taken after COVID-19 vaccination. Receptor source: a human donor who received a COVID-19 vaccine.

V gene TRBV7-9 combines with J gene TRBJ1-2, with D possibly TRBD1 on 5 matching bases. CDR3 length: 16 residues. Germline V lookup: CDR1 SEHNR, CDR2 FQNEAQ (reference sequence). V shed 5 bases and J shed 6 bases, with 22 bases lying between them. This CDR3 is CASSPGVGGRFDGYTF. CDR3 bases: TGTGCCAGCAGCCCCGGGGTCGGGGGAAGGTTTGATGGCTACACCTTC.

In DNA form, the CDR3 reads TGTGCCAGCAGACCCACGGGGGGTCCTTTAAGTGGAGCTTTCTTT. Translated, it gives CASRPTGGPLSGAFF. The V and J genes are TRBV7-9 and TRBJ1-1; D possibly corresponds to TRBD1 (5 bases). Trimming removed 6 bases from V and 10 bases from J, with 24 bases in between. In germline, CDR1 is SEHNR, CDR2 FQNEAQ (reference sequence). This CDR3 is 15 amino acids long.

The chain recombines TRBV12-3 or TRBV12-4 with TRBJ1-3; D remains ambiguous. This CDR3 is built from 13 residues. V was clipped by 10 bases and J by 2 bases, with 12 bases between them. The CDR3 region has the DNA TGTGCCATCGCCAGGATCACTGGAAACACCATATATTTT. This sequence encodes CAIARITGNTIYF.

By sample share, this clone is medium-sized. J is TRBJ2-3 and V is TRBV6-4, with D possibly matching TRBD2 (6 bases). The V gene's germline CDR1 is MRHNA and CDR2 SNTAGT. The V gene lost 6 bases and the J gene lost 0 bases, with 7 bases spanning the gap. The CDR3 runs 13 residues. CDR3 sequence: CASSSGSTDTQYF. CDR3 nucleotide sequence: TGTGCCAGCAGCAGCGGGAGCACAGATACGCAGTATTTT.

This clone showed up just a few times. CDR3 DNA sequence: TGTGCCAGCAGCTTATCGCGGCAATTACAAGAGACCCAGTACTTC. Its protein is CASSLSRQLQETQYF. V usage is TRBV7-8 and J usage is TRBJ2-5; D is unresolved. Germline assignment: CDR1 SGHVS and CDR2 FQNEAQ. Trimming pared 2 bases from V and 2 bases from J, leaving 12 bases between. The CDR3 has 15 residues.

This clone occurred a few times. The J gene is TRBJ2-5, the V gene TRBV14; D might be TRBD1 (7 bases). Trimming removed 3 bases from V and 5 bases from J, with 16 bases in between. This CDR3 has 15 residues. CDR1 is SGHDN and CDR2 is FVKESK in the germline V gene. CDR3: CASSQRDRDRETQYF. CDR3 sequence (DNA): TGTGCCAGCAGCCAGCGGGACAGAGATAGGGAGACCCAGTACTTC. The whole variable domain, filled in from reference TRBV14 and TRBJ2-5, reads EAGVTQFPSHSVIEKGQTVTLRCDPISGHDNLYWYRRVMGKEIKFLLHFVKESKQDESGMPNNRFLAERTGGTYSTLKVQPAELEDSGVYFCASSQRDRDRETQYFGPGTRLLVL.

The V call is TRBV5-5, the J call TRBJ2-1; 7 nucleotides agree with TRBD1. The CDR3 consists of 15 residues. Germline V gives CDR1 SGHKS, CDR2 YYEKEE (reference sequence). Trimming cost V 2 bases and J 7 bases; bases outside gene matches: 9. The DNA for the CDR3 is TGTGCCAGCAGCTTCGAGGACAGGTCCTGGAATGAGCAGTTCTTC. Its translation is CASSFEDRSWNEQFF.

This chain uses TRBV19 with TRBJ2-6; no firm D call. There are 18 residues in the CDR3. Germline CDR1 is LNHDA and CDR2 is SQIVND (reference sequence). The V and J ends lost 1 base and 4 bases respectively, with 17 bases between them. The CDR3 bases are TGTGCCAGTAGTATAGCGGCCACGAGAAACACCGGGGCCAACGTCCTGACTTTC. This gives the protein CASSIAATRNTGANVLTF.

The chain uses TRBV5-1 and TRBJ2-1; no reliable D call. Germline-derived CDR1 and CDR2 are SGHRS and YFSETQ. This CDR3 is 14 amino acids long. Trimming pared 0 bases from V and 2 bases from J, leaving 6 bases between. The CDR3 loop is CASSLDSTYNEQFF. The CDR3 DNA reads TGCGCCAGCAGCTTGGACTCGACCTACAATGAGCAGTTCTTC.

Only one count was recorded for this clone. The chain is built from TRBV5-4 and TRBJ2-7; D may be TRBD1 (6 bases). The CDR3 is made up of 12 amino acids. Germline V gene lookup returns CDR1 SGHNT and CDR2 YYREEE (reference sequence). Trimming took off 7 bases at V and 4 bases at J, with 12 bases between the two ends. The CDR3 reads CASGQYTYEQYF. The DNA of the CDR3 is TGTGCCAGCGGACAGTACACGTACGAGCAGTACTTC.

This clone was counted between two and nine times. V usage is TRBV3-1 (or the pseudogene TRBV3-2) and J usage is TRBJ1-4; D unclear. Germline values: CDR1 LGHDT, CDR2 YNNKEL (reference sequence). The ends were cut back, 1 base at V and 7 bases at J, with 7 bases in the middle. The CDR3 is 13 residues long. CDR3 bases: TGTGCCAGCAGCCAAGTGGGCTTTGAAAAACTGTTTTTT. Its translation: CASSQVGFEKLFF.

This rearrangement joins TRBV29-1 to TRBJ1-1; the D gene is possibly TRBD1 (5 bases). The germline CDR1 and CDR2 sequences are SQVTM and ANQGSEA. The CDR3 consists of 13 residues. V was clipped by 7 bases and J by 1 base, with 13 bases between them. This CDR3 reads CSAWGGENTEAFF. The CDR3 nucleotides read TGCAGCGCCTGGGGGGGGGAGAACACTGAAGCTTTCTTT.

The chain is built from TRBV2 and TRBJ2-1; 14 positions agree with TRBD2. CDR3 length: 16 amino acids. CDR1 and CDR2 from the germline V gene are SNHLY and FYNNEI. The trim removed 4 bases at V and 9 bases at J, leaving 8 bases unmatched. CDR3 sequence reads: CASSAPLGLAGGEQFF. Here the CDR3 DNA reads TGTGCCAGCAGTGCCCCCCTCGGACTAGCGGGAGGTGAGCAGTTCTTC.

The chain combines TRBV11-1 with TRBJ2-6, with D possibly matching TRBD1 (5 bases). V was clipped by 0 bases and J by 2 bases, with 5 bases between them. Germline CDR1 is SGHAT and CDR2 is FQDESV (reference sequence). The CDR3 has 15 residues. CDR3 residues: CASSLARAGANVLTF. CDR3 coding DNA: TGTGCCAGCAGCTTAGCCAGGGCTGGGGCCAACGTCCTGACTTTC.

The CDR3 DNA follows: TGCGCCAGCAGTGATCCTAGCGGGACTAGTTACGAGCAGTACTTC. Translation gives CASSDPSGTSYEQYF. This rearrangement joins TRBV10-1 to TRBJ2-7; TRBD2 matches 9 bases. CDR3 length equals 15 residues. The ends lost 3 bases at V and 4 bases at J; junction bases unmatched: 7. Per the germline V gene, CDR1 is WNHNN and CDR2 is SYGVQD (reference sequence).

The chain employs TRBV7-9 and TRBJ1-1; D may be TRBD1 (5 bases). The CDR3 has 14 residues. Trimming cost V 3 bases and J 2 bases, with 10 bases left between them. CDR1 SEHNR and CDR2 FQNEAQ come from the germline V gene (reference sequence). CDR3: CASSFSGFNTEAFF. In DNA form, the CDR3 reads TGTGCCAGCAGCTTCTCAGGGTTTAACACTGAAGCTTTCTTT.

The rearrangement uses TRBV19 and TRBJ2-1; either TRBD1 or TRBD2 may supply D (5 bases each). Germline lookup yields CDR1 LNHDA and CDR2 SQIVND (reference sequence). V lost 7 bases, J lost 1 base, and 17 bases lay in between. The CDR3 consists of 16 residues. CDR3 residues: CASTMTTRGSYNEQFF. CDR3 DNA: TGTGCCAGTACTATGACGACGAGGGGTTCCTACAATGAGCAGTTCTTC.

J is TRBJ1-6 and V is TRBV19; D is perhaps TRBD1 (5 bases). The CDR3 loop spans 15 amino acids. Trimming stripped 3 bases from V and 10 bases from J, with 16 bases between. The V gene's germline CDR1 is LNHDA and CDR2 SQIVND (reference sequence). CDR3 loop: CASSIPSRVLSPLHF. CDR3 nucleotides: TGTGCCAGTAGTATTCCCTCCAGGGTGCTCTCACCCCTCCACTTT.

The rearrangement links TRBV18 to TRBJ2-7, with 14 positions matching TRBD2. The CDR3 spans 16 residues. The V gene end was trimmed by 5 bases and the J gene end by 1 base; junction bases not matched to a gene: 4. Germline lookup yields CDR1 KGHSH and CDR2 LQKENI. CDR3 sequence (DNA): TGTGCCAGCTCAACTGGGACTAGCGGGGGTTCCTACGAGCAGTACTTC. Amino acids: CASSTGTSGGSYEQYF.

The chain joins TRBV7-2 to TRBJ1-3, with TRBD1 identical over 7 bases. CDR1 and CDR2 from the germline V gene are SGHTA and FQGNSA. The V segment lost 3 bases and the J segment 2 bases; nucleotides outside the gene matches: 4. CDR3 length equals 15 residues. The CDR3 coding sequence is TGTGCCAGCAGCTTCGGACAGGCCGCTGGAAACACCATATATTTT. Its translation is CASSFGQAAGNTIYF. The full variable domain, completed using reference TRBV7-2 and TRBJ1-3, is GAGVSQSPSNKVTEKGKDVELRCDPISGHTALYWYRQSLGQGLEFLIYFQGNSAPDKSGLPSDRFSAERTGGSVSTLTIQRTQQEDSAVYLCASSFGQAAGNTIYFGEGSWLTVV.

The chain links TRBV7-7 to TRBJ2-7, with D possibly being TRBD2 (5 bases). V lost 3 bases and J lost 0, with 9 bases in between. The CDR3 spans 14 residues. Germline V gene lookup returns CDR1 SSHAT and CDR2 FNYEAQ (reference sequence). CDR3 sequence reads: CASSFARDSYEQYF. Here the CDR3 DNA reads TGTGCCAGCAGCTTTGCCCGGGACTCCTACGAGCAGTACTTC.

The J gene is TRBJ2-5, the V gene TRBV3-1 (or the pseudogene TRBV3-2); D unclear. Germline CDR1 reads LGHDT; CDR2 reads YNNKEL (reference sequence). The CDR3 is made up of 12 amino acids. V dropped 5 bases and J dropped 0 bases, with 4 bases sitting between them. The CDR3 is CASSLYQETQYF. In nucleotides, the CDR3 is TGTGCCAGCAGCTTGTACCAAGAGACCCAGTACTTC.

The table lists this clone with a count of one. This chain connects TRBV5-6 to TRBJ1-4; 8 nucleotides line up with TRBD1. The CDR3 covers 15 residues. CDR1 SGHDT and CDR2 YYEEEE come from the germline V gene. J was trimmed by 5 bases and V by 4 bases; bases with no gene match: 7. CDR3 residues: CASSAIDRGNEKLFF. For the CDR3, the DNA is TGTGCCAGCAGCGCAATCGACAGGGGAAATGAAAAACTGTTTTTT.